This T cell receptor (beta chain) is from a study of T cell clones after liver transplantation. Whole-study context: A pre-transplant mixed lymphocyte reaction with TCRbeta sequencing defined graft-donor-reactive clones followed in post-transplant blood.

Study outcomes and limitations: Post-transplant, graft-donor-reactive CD4 TCRbeta sequences in blood dropped significantly in most of the 8 subjects. Post-transplant time points were not standardized, so conclusions are preliminary.

The method was immunoSEQ multiplex PCR; TCRdb's version includes in-frame clones alone and lacks a portion of them. Here the sample spans 98,000 or so clones, approximately 78% being singletons. In the case of this clone: Its antigen is not identified.

Germline V gene data show CDR1 as SGHTA and CDR2 as FQGTGA. CDR3 length: 13 residues. V was clipped by 5 bases and J by 11 bases; unmatched bases: 7. The TCR sequence derives from a human donor who received a liver transplant. The chain joins TRBV7-3 to TRBJ2-1, with TRBD2 matching over 9 bases. The starting material was CD4+ T cells from blood, obtained before liver transplant. CDR3 in DNA: TGTGCCAGCAGCGCTTGGACTAGCGAGCAGCAGTTCTTC. Translated, it gives CASSAWTSEQQFF.